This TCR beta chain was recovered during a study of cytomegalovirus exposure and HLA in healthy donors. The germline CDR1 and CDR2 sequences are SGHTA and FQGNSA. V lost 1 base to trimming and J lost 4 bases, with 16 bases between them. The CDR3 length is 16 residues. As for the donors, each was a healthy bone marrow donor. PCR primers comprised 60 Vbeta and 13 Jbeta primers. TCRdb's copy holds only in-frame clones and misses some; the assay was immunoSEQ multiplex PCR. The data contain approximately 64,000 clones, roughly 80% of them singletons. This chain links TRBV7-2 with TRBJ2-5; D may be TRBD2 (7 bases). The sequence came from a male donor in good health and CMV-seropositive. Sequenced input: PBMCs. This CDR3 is CASSLGHVGGAETQYF. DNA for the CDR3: TGTGCCAGCAGCTTAGGGCACGTGGGGGGGGCAGAGACCCAGTACTTC. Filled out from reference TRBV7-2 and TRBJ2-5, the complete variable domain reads GAGVSQSPSNKVTEKGKDVELRCDPISGHTALYWYRQSLGQGLEFLIYFQGNSAPDKSGLPSDRFSAERTGGSVSTLTIQRTQQEDSAVYLCASSLGHVGGAETQYFGPGTRLLVL.